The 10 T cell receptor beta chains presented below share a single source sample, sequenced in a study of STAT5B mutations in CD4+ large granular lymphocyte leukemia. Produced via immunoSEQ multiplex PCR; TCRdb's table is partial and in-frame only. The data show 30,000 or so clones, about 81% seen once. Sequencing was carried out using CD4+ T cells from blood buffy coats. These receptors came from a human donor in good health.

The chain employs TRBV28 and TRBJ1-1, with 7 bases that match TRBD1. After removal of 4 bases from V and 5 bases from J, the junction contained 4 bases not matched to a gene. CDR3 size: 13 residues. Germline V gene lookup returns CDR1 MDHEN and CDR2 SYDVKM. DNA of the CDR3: TGTGCCAGCAGTTACACAGGGGAAACTGAAGCTTTCTTT. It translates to CASSYTGETEAFF.

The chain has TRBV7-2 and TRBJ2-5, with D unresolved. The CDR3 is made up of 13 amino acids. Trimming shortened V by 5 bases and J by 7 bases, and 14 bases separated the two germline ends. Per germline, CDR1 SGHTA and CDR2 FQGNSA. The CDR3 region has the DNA TGTGCCAGCAGCCCACCCCTAGTGGTGACCCAGTACTTC. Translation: CASSPPLVVTQYF.

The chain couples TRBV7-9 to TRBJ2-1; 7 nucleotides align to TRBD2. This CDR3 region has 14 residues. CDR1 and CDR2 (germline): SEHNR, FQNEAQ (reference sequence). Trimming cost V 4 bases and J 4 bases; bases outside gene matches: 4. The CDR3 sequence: CASSWEGRYNEQFF. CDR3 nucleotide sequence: TGTGCCAGCAGCTGGGAGGGCCGGTACAATGAGCAGTTCTTC.

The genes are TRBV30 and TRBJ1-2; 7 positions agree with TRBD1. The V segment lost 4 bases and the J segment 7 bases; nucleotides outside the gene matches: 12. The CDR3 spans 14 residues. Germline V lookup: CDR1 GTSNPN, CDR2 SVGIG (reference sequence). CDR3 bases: TGTGCCTGGAAACGGGACAGCGACTACGGTGGCTACACCTTC. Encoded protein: CAWKRDSDYGGYTF.

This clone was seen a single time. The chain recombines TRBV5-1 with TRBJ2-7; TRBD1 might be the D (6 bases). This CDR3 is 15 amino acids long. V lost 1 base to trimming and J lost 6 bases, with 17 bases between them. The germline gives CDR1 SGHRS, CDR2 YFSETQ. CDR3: CASSLPTGPIAEQYF. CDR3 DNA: TGCGCCAGCAGCTTGCCGACAGGCCCGATCGCCGAGCAGTACTTC.

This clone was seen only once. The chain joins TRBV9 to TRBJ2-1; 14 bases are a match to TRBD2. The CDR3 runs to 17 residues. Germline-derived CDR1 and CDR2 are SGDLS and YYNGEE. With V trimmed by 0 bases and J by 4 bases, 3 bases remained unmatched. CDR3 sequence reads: CASSVEGTSGRYNEQFF. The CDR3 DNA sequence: TGTGCCAGCAGCGTAGAAGGGACTAGCGGGAGATACAATGAGCAGTTCTTC.

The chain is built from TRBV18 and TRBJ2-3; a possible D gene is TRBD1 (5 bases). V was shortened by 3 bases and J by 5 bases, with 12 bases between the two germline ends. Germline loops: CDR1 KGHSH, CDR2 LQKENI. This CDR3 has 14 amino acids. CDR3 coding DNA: TGTGCCAGCTCACCCAGGGTGGCTAAAGATACGCAGTATTTT. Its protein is CASSPRVAKDTQYF.

This CDR3 is CSAGVNNYEQYF. The CDR3 DNA reads TGTTCCGCGGGGGTAAATAACTACGAGCAGTACTTC. The chain combines TRBV2 with TRBJ2-7; 7 bases are a match to TRBD2. This CDR3 has 12 amino acids. Looked up from germline, CDR1 is SNHLY and CDR2 is FYNNEI.

For the CDR3, the DNA is TGTGCCAGCAGTCCGTCGCTGGGGGGCACTGAAGCTTTCTTT. Amino acids: CASSPSLGGTEAFF. The chain uses TRBV28 and TRBJ1-1, with D possibly TRBD1 on 5 matching bases. CDR3 length: 14 residues. Germline CDR1 reads MDHEN; CDR2 reads SYDVKM. The V end lost 5 bases, the J end lost 4 bases, and 14 bases lay between the germline ends.

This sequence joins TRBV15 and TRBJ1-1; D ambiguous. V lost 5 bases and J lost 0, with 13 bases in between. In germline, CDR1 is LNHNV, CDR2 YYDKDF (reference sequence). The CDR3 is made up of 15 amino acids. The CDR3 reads CATSPARRLNTEAFF. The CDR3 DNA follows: TGTGCCACCAGCCCTGCGAGACGTTTGAACACTGAAGCTTTCTTT.